These 27 T cell receptor beta chains share one sample of origin, sequenced in a study of type 1 regulatory T cells. Their antigens are not known. TCRdb recomputed calls from the reads with MiXCR, one row per CDR3 protein. The sample holds fewer than 75,000 distinct CDR3 sequences, almost 50% seen once. Sequencing used cultured non-Tr1 T cells, either the whole culture or a sorted T cell fraction (not recorded which). Every receptor here comes from a human donor in good health.

The chain joins TRBV6-1 to TRBJ2-7; D perhaps matches TRBD1 (6 bases). The length of the CDR3 is 14 residues. Trimming took 6 bases from V and 0 from J, leaving 12 bases between them. CDR1 is MNHNS, CDR2 SASEGT, per germline. CDR3 amino acids: CASRGTMGSYEQYF. The CDR3 DNA is TGTGCCAGCAGGGGGACAATGGGCTCCTACGAGCAGTACTTC.

V and J are TRBV5-4 and TRBJ1-2; 8 bases match TRBD1. The CDR3 is 14 residues long. After removal of 0 bases from V and 7 bases from J, the junction contained 5 bases not matched to a gene. Germline V gene sequence: CDR1 SGHNT, CDR2 YYREEE (reference sequence). CDR3 sequence (DNA): TGTGCCAGCAGCTTGGCAGGGGGCGCGTTTGGCTACACCTTC. This codes for CASSLAGGAFGYTF.

The chain joins TRBV7-2 to TRBJ2-3; no definite D call. Germline assignment: CDR1 SGHTA and CDR2 FQGNSA. V gave up 4 bases and J gave up 7 bases, with 15 bases separating them. This CDR3 region has 14 residues. CDR3 in amino acids: CASSYRVSTNTQYF. CDR3 in DNA: TGTGCCAGCAGCTACCGGGTCTCGACAAATACGCAGTATTTT.

This clonotype was observed a few times. The chain carries TRBV20-1 and TRBJ1-1, with D possibly matching TRBD1 (6 bases). Germline V gives CDR1 DFQATT, CDR2 SNEGSKA (reference sequence). The CDR3 has 15 amino acids. V was shortened by 6 bases and J by 4 bases, with 21 bases between the two germline ends. CDR3 loop: CSAPKGGSKSTEAFF. The CDR3 DNA is TGCAGTGCACCGAAGGGGGGCTCAAAGAGCACTGAAGCTTTCTTT.

This clonotype was counted a few times. The genes are TRBV20-1 and TRBJ2-1, with 11 bases matching TRBD2. V trimming: 5 bases; J trimming: 10 bases; junction bases outside the gene matches: 10. CDR1 is DFQATT and CDR2 is SNEGSKA in the germline V gene (reference sequence). The CDR3 is made up of 14 amino acids. In DNA, the CDR3 is TGCAGTGCTGTAAACTCACTAGCGGGGGCAGAGCAGTTCTTC. Translating it yields CSAVNSLAGAEQFF.

This chain connects TRBV5-1 to TRBJ2-7, with D tentatively TRBD1 (7 bases). The germline V gene has CDR1 SGHRS and CDR2 YFSETQ. Trimming took 2 bases from V and 3 from J, leaving 9 bases between them. The CDR3 sequence is 13 residues long. The CDR3 protein is CASSFQGGYEQYF. CDR3 nucleotide sequence: TGCGCCAGCAGCTTTCAGGGGGGCTACGAGCAGTACTTC.

This chain joins TRBV19 and TRBJ2-2; TRBD1 might be the D (6 bases). Germline V gene sequence: CDR1 LNHDA, CDR2 SQIVND (reference sequence). The ends were cut back, 5 bases at V and 8 bases at J, with 12 bases in the middle. The CDR3 consists of 13 residues. The CDR3 region has the DNA TGTGCCAGTAGTTTTACAGGGACGGGGGAGCTGTTTTTT. This sequence encodes CASSFTGTGELFF. Complete variable domain (other parts from reference TRBV19 and TRBJ2-2): DGGITQSPKYLFRKEGQNVTLSCEQNLNHDAMYWYRQDPGQGLRLIYYSQIVNDFQKGDIAEGYSVSREKKESFPLTVTSAQKNPTAFYLCASSFTGTGELFFGEGSRLTVL.

The rearrangement joins TRBV28 to TRBJ2-2; D perhaps matches TRBD2 (7 bases). There are 16 residues in the CDR3. Per the germline V gene, CDR1 is MDHEN and CDR2 is SYDVKM. Deletions cut 3 bases from V and 2 bases from J, with 13 bases between. CDR3 sequence: CASSLGGGANTGELFF. The CDR3 DNA reads as TGTGCCAGCAGTTTGGGGGGGGGGGCAAACACCGGGGAGCTGTTTTTT.

In the case of this clonotype: This may be a read error, as it is one base from a much larger clone. This CDR3 fails to terminate in the conserved phenylalanine or tryptophan, so it likely reflects a read error. CDR3 protein: CRAASGPRAGTDTQYS. The CDR3 coding sequence is TGCAGGGCGGCTAGCGGGCCCCGCGCCGGCACAGATACGCAGTATTCT. The J gene is TRBJ2-3, the V gene TRBV20-1, with 8 nucleotides matching TRBD2. There are 16 residues in the CDR3. The germline CDR1 and CDR2 sequences are DFQATT and SNEGSKA (reference sequence).

The V gene is TRBV20-1, the J gene TRBJ2-3; 10 bases agree with TRBD2. CDR1 and CDR2 from the germline V gene are DFQATT and SNEGSKA (reference sequence). V lost 3 bases, J lost 2 bases, and 5 bases stayed unmatched. This CDR3 is 15 amino acids long. CDR3 in amino acids: CSASLLAGVTDTQYF. The CDR3, as DNA: TGCAGTGCTAGCCTCCTAGCGGGGGTCACAGATACGCAGTATTTT.

The V call is TRBV6-5, the J call TRBJ2-2; 7 positions match TRBD2. Looked up from germline, CDR1 is MNHEY and CDR2 is SVGAGI. There are 15 residues in the CDR3. The V gene end was trimmed by 6 bases and the J gene end by 1 base; junction bases not matched to a gene: 5. The CDR3 nucleotides read TGTGCCAGCAGGGCGGGGGACCTGAACACCGGGGAGCTGTTTTTT. This codes for CASRAGDLNTGELFF.

The V call is TRBV4-1, the J call TRBJ1-2; no clear D gene. Trimming took 1 base from V and 6 from J, leaving 9 bases between them. Looked up from germline, CDR1 is MGHRA and CDR2 is YSYEKL. This CDR3 is 13 amino acids long. The CDR3 DNA is TGCGCCAGCAGCCAAGGGCGGGAAGATGGCTACACCTTC. This sequence encodes CASSQGREDGYTF.

This clonotype has more than one count but fewer than ten. The chain links TRBV20-1 to TRBJ2-3; 8 nucleotides line up with TRBD2. V lost 4 bases and J lost 3; bases outside the gene matches: 9. In germline, CDR1 is DFQATT, CDR2 SNEGSKA (reference sequence). The CDR3 is 15 amino acids. The CDR3 DNA reads as TGCAGTGCTACGGATAGCGGGGTTCGGACAGATACGCAGTATTTT. Translating it yields CSATDSGVRTDTQYF.

This clonotype was found once. The J gene is TRBJ2-1, the V gene TRBV5-1; the D is unclear. In germline, CDR1 is SGHRS, CDR2 YFSETQ. Trimming removed 7 bases from V and 9 bases from J, with 14 bases in between. The CDR3 loop spans 12 amino acids. The CDR3 nucleotides are TGCGCCAGCGCCGTCCGGTTAACTGAGCAGTTCTTC. Residues: CASAVRLTEQFF.

This clonotype is labeled as medium-sized. The V and J genes are TRBV7-2 and TRBJ1-5; D might be TRBD1 (5 bases). The length of the CDR3 is 15 residues. Germline assignment: CDR1 SGHTA and CDR2 FQGNSA. V was trimmed by 5 bases and J by 5 bases, leaving 16 bases between them. CDR3 sequence (DNA): TGTGCCAGCAGCCCCCGGCTGGGGACTGATCAGCCCCAGCATTTT. The encoded protein is CASSPRLGTDQPQHF.

The rearrangement uses TRBV11-2 and TRBJ1-1; D remains ambiguous. The CDR3 contains 12 residues. V was pared by 4 bases and J by 1 base, with 4 bases between. CDR1 and CDR2 (germline): SGHAT, FQNNGV. The DNA for the CDR3 is TGTGCCAGCAGCTCGTCGAACACTGAAGCTTTCTTT. This sequence encodes CASSSSNTEAFF.

V is TRBV27 and J is TRBJ1-5; D gene unclear. V was shortened by 5 bases and J by 2 bases, with 13 bases between the two germline ends. The CDR3 runs 15 residues. Germline V CDR1 and CDR2: MNHEY, SMNVEV (reference sequence). CDR3: CASSVRGERNQPQHF. The CDR3 coding sequence is TGTGCCAGCAGTGTCCGCGGGGAGCGCAATCAGCCCCAGCATTTT.

This chain uses TRBV5-1 with TRBJ2-3; a weak D match, TRBD2 (6 bases). Germline CDR1 and CDR2: SGHRS and YFSETQ. CDR3 length equals 15 residues. V gave up 3 bases and J gave up 3 bases, with 14 bases separating them. CDR3 region: CASSSSGDWTDTQYF. The CDR3, as DNA: TGCGCCAGCAGCTCTTCGGGGGATTGGACAGATACGCAGTATTTT.

The rearrangement joins TRBV20-1 to TRBJ2-7, with TRBD2 identical over 14 bases. The CDR3 has 16 amino acids. CDR1 is DFQATT, CDR2 SNEGSKA, per germline (reference sequence). J lost 0 bases, V lost 5 bases, and 6 bases had no gene match. This CDR3 reads CSAWTSGGTSSYEQYF. The CDR3 DNA follows: TGCAGTGCTTGGACTAGCGGGGGGACGAGCTCCTACGAGCAGTACTTC.

This clonotype was counted between two and nine times. This chain links TRBV20-1 with TRBJ1-2; D not resolved. The CDR3 has 12 amino acids. Germline CDR1 DFQATT, CDR2 SNEGSKA (reference sequence). V was clipped by 3 bases and J by 6 bases, with 11 bases between them. This chain's CDR3 is CSASSIGNGYTF. The CDR3 coding sequence is TGCAGTGCTAGCTCTATAGGGAATGGCTACACCTTC.

Only one count was recorded for this clonotype. The chain has TRBV25-1 and TRBJ2-3; TRBD2 is a possible D gene (6 bases). CDR3 length equals 11 residues. The V and J ends lost 4 bases and 8 bases respectively, with 7 bases between them. Germline CDR1 MGHDK, CDR2 SYGVNS. Written as DNA, the CDR3 is TGTGCCAGCAGTGCCGGGGGTACGCAGTATTTT. It encodes CASSAGGTQYF.

The table lists this clonotype with a few counts. The chain combines TRBV3-1 with TRBJ1-2, with D hard to call. The CDR3 extends over 14 amino acids. Germline values: CDR1 LGHDT, CDR2 YNNKEL (reference sequence). V lost 3 bases, J lost 4 bases, and 12 bases lay in between. The CDR3, as DNA: TGTGCCAGCAGCCATGCTGGGGTGGGCTATGGCTACACCTTC. Its protein product is CASSHAGVGYGYTF.

The chain links TRBV15 to TRBJ1-2, with D unclear. The CDR3 is made up of 13 amino acids. Germline assignment: CDR1 LNHNV and CDR2 YYDKDF (reference sequence). The V and J ends lost 6 bases and 8 bases respectively, with 16 bases between them. CDR3 sequence reads: CATRNSGLGGYTF. The CDR3 DNA reads TGTGCCACCAGAAACTCGGGCCTTGGAGGCTACACCTTC.

This chain joins TRBV20-1 and TRBJ1-2; D gene ambiguous. Trimming shortened V by 4 bases and J by 2 bases, and 11 bases separated the two germline ends. The CDR3 has 13 amino acids. Germline CDR1 reads DFQATT; CDR2 reads SNEGSKA (reference sequence). CDR3: CSANEGANYGYTF. For the CDR3, the DNA is TGCAGTGCTAATGAGGGCGCGAACTATGGCTACACCTTC.

The chain employs TRBV30 and TRBJ1-2, with TRBD1 matching 7 bases. The V and J ends lost 0 bases and 5 bases, in that order; junction bases with no gene match: 6. This CDR3 is 14 amino acids long. Germline-derived CDR1 and CDR2 are GTSNPN and SVGIG (reference sequence). The CDR3 loop is CAWSVGDSLYGYTF. The CDR3 DNA follows: TGTGCCTGGAGTGTAGGGGACAGCCTTTATGGCTACACCTTC.

The V and J genes are TRBV12-3 or TRBV12-4 and TRBJ1-2, with D uncertain. The CDR3 loop spans 13 amino acids. V was pared by 6 bases and J by 7 bases, with 15 bases between. The CDR3 protein is CASSPSTGSGYTF. In nucleotides, the CDR3 is TGTGCCAGCAGCCCTTCAACGGGCTCTGGCTACACCTTC.

The V and J genes are TRBV7-2 and TRBJ1-2, with no clear D. The CDR3 totals 14 residues. Germline CDR1 is SGHTA and CDR2 is FQGNSA. Between the trimmed V and J ends, which lost 1 base and 5 bases, there was a span of 11 bases. Here the CDR3 reads CASSLEKGPYGYTF. CDR3 nucleotides: TGTGCCAGCAGCTTAGAGAAGGGCCCTTATGGCTACACCTTC.